This TCR beta chain was recovered during a study of T cells in Graves' hyperthyroidism and ophthalmopathy. The investigators amplified TCR beta CDR3 regions from RNA transcripts. TCR CDR3 underwent first-round RT-PCR with the HTBI primer set. Via MiXCR, TCRdb re-called the multiplex PCR reads, giving one row per CDR3 protein. The sample has fewer than 750,000 distinct CDR3 sequences, around 15% seen once. Reasons for excluding patients were uncontrolled infection, other autoimmune disease, pregnancy or lactation. The diagnostic basis comprised clinical symptoms, serum thyroxine and TRAb, thyroid ultrasound and orbital computed tomography. This sample holds PBMCs from under 11 ml fresh peripheral blood. V lost 10 bases, J lost 7 bases, and 3 bases stayed unmatched. Per the germline V gene, CDR1 is ENHRY and CDR2 is SYGVKD. This CDR3 has 11 residues. Regarding the study as a whole: Before onset, by a median of approximately 6.8 months, the model predicted ophthalmopathy.

This clonotype was recorded at least ten times. Its antigen remains unidentified. Sequencing was performed on blood. This sequence was found in a woman aged 45-65 years with Graves' ophthalmopathy. The chain recombines TRBV10-3 with TRBJ2-2; TRBD1 matches 7 bases. The CDR3 here is CASQGVGELFF. In DNA, the CDR3 is TGTGCCAGCCAGGGGGTCGGGGAGCTGTTTTTT.